This T cell receptor (beta chain) was documented in a study of T cells after yellow fever vaccination. Study context: Where fractions had low cell numbers, libraries were prepared from them with the SMART-Seq v4 Ultra Low Input RNA kit. Study-level points and caveats: Among primary-vaccination clones, most reappeared after the booster, at about 95% for CD4 and roughly 90% for CD8. Contaminants from the bulk population, in the form of abundant clonotypes, could be found in FACS-sorted repertoires.

TCRdb analysed the 5' RACE reads with MiXCR anew, one entry per CDR3 protein. The sample comprises approximately 140,000 distinct CDR3 sequences, 7.7% of which are singletons, and around 0.73% rests with the top ten. The table lists this clonotype with many counts. Its antigen remains unidentified. V was cut by 7 bases and J by 2 bases, with 14 bases left in between. In germline, CDR1 is SQVTM, CDR2 ANQGSEA. The CDR3 runs 14 residues. The V gene is TRBV29-1, the J gene TRBJ2-2, with D possibly being TRBD2 (6 bases). This material consisted of CD4+ T cells sorted from PBMCs, taken 5 days after the yellow fever booster vaccination. The clonotype originates from a man younger than 40 who received the YFV17D yellow fever vaccine. Here the CDR3 reads CSAGTHANTGELFF. Here the CDR3 DNA reads TGCAGCGCCGGGACTCACGCTAACACCGGGGAGCTGTTTTTT.